A single sample is the source of the 14 T cell receptor beta chains below, sequenced in a study of PD-L1 blockade in urothelial cancer. Specified time point: pretreatment peripheral blood. The repertoire was sequenced with immunoSEQ multiplex PCR; TCRdb's copy has only in-frame clones and lacks some. Of roughly 45,000 clones in the sample, 65% to 85% are singletons; the top ten hold about 16%. This sample comprised PBMCs, obtained around atezolizumab (anti-PD-L1) treatment. These receptor sequences come from a man aged 60-69 years with urothelial cancer.

This clone was found a few times. The chain combines TRBV28 with TRBJ1-5; 7 nucleotides match TRBD1. Germline CDR1 reads MDHEN; CDR2 reads SYDVKM. V shed 4 bases, J shed 4 bases, and the junction held 13 bases outside the gene matches. This CDR3 comprises 17 residues. The CDR3, as DNA: TGTGCCAGCAGTTCACCCGTACAGGGGATGGGGAATCAGCCCCAGCATTTT. The encoded protein is CASSSPVQGMGNQPQHF.

This clone was seen a few times. This chain links TRBV7-2 with TRBJ1-1; 11 bases line up with TRBD1. The trim removed 1 base at V and 5 bases at J, leaving 3 bases unmatched. Germline V gene data show CDR1 as SGHTA and CDR2 as FQGNSA. The CDR3 loop spans 15 amino acids. The CDR3 sequence is CASSLGGTGGTEAFF. As DNA, the CDR3 is TGTGCCAGCAGCTTAGGAGGGACAGGGGGAACTGAAGCTTTCTTT.

The gene calls are TRBV10-1 and TRBJ2-2; the D gene is possibly TRBD2 (7 bases). The CDR3 runs to 16 residues. CDR1 is WNHNN and CDR2 is SYGVQD in the germline V gene (reference sequence). Trimming took off 1 base at V and 2 bases at J, with 11 bases between the two ends. The CDR3 nucleotides read TGCGCCAGCAGTGAGTGGCGGGGGCACAACACCGGGGAGCTGTTTTTT. Its protein product is CASSEWRGHNTGELFF.

The chain employs TRBV4-1 and TRBJ2-7; 8 bases line up with TRBD2. This CDR3 has 15 residues. Trimming took 4 bases from V and 5 from J; bases not matched to a gene: 10. CDR1 is MGHRA and CDR2 is YSYEKL in the germline V gene. The CDR3 DNA sequence: TGCGCCAGCAGCCCGCCCGGGGGGGTTCCGCACGAGCAGTACTTC. It yields the protein CASSPPGGVPHEQYF.

J is TRBJ2-7 and V is TRBV7-2, with no clear D. Germline lookup yields CDR1 SGHTA and CDR2 FQGNSA. The CDR3 covers 13 residues. V was trimmed by 1 base and J by 2 bases, leaving 6 bases between them. Here the CDR3 reads CASSLVAPYEQYF. The CDR3, as DNA: TGTGCCAGCAGCTTAGTGGCTCCCTACGAGCAGTACTTC.

V and J are TRBV9 and TRBJ2-3; TRBD1 matches at 8 bases. Per germline, CDR1 SGDLS and CDR2 YYNGEE. CDR3 size: 15 residues. The ends lost 1 base at V and 0 bases at J; junction bases unmatched: 1. As DNA, the CDR3 is TGTGCCAGCAGCGTACAGGGGGCTAGCACAGATACGCAGTATTTT. Protein: CASSVQGASTDTQYF.

The gene calls are TRBV28 and TRBJ2-3; TRBD1 matches at 12 bases. The germline gives CDR1 MDHEN, CDR2 SYDVKM. The CDR3 loop spans 16 amino acids. Germline trimming cut 7 bases from V and 6 bases from J; bases unmatched to any gene: 11. The CDR3: CASNIEGQGAMDTQYF. As DNA, the CDR3 is TGTGCCAGCAATATAGAGGGACAGGGGGCGATGGATACGCAGTATTTT.

The J gene is TRBJ1-1, the V gene TRBV18; 9 nucleotides align to TRBD1. Unmatched junction bases numbered 10, after V lost 6 bases and J lost 8 bases. Germline assignment: CDR1 KGHSH and CDR2 LQKENI. The CDR3 is 14 residues long. The CDR3 protein is CASSRDRGYAEAFF. CDR3 coding DNA: TGTGCCAGCTCTCGAGACAGGGGGTATGCCGAAGCTTTCTTT. Based on the CDR3 plus reference TRBV18 and TRBJ1-1, the full variable domain is NAGVMQNPRHLVRRRGQEARLRCSPMKGHSHVYWYRQLPEEGLKFMVYLQKENIIDESGMPKERFSAEFPKEGPSILRIQQVVRGDSAAYFCASSRDRGYAEAFFGQGTRLTVV.

The chain uses TRBV5-4 and TRBJ2-7; D is perhaps TRBD1 (5 bases). Trimming took off 4 bases at V and 6 bases at J, with 20 bases between the two ends. The CDR3 has 15 amino acids. From germline, CDR1 is SGHNT and CDR2 YYREEE (reference sequence). CDR3 bases: TGTGCCAGCAGCGGATCCCCGGACAACCTCTCCGAGCAGTACTTC. It encodes CASSGSPDNLSEQYF.

The chain joins TRBV30 to TRBJ2-3; no reliable D call. Trimming took 3 bases from V and 5 from J, leaving 9 bases between them. The germline V gene has CDR1 GTSNPN and CDR2 SVGIG (reference sequence). The CDR3 spans 12 residues. In nucleotides, the CDR3 is TGTGCCTGGAGGTCGTTCGGAGATACGCAGTATTTT. Translated, it gives CAWRSFGDTQYF.

The chain combines TRBV19 with TRBJ2-1, with 12 nucleotides matching TRBD2. V shed 7 bases and J 6 bases; nucleotides not matched to a gene: 4. Germline values: CDR1 LNHDA, CDR2 SQIVND (reference sequence). The length of the CDR3 is 14 residues. CDR3 in amino acids: CASTKGLAGNEQFF. CDR3 DNA sequence: TGTGCCAGTACCAAGGGACTAGCGGGCAATGAGCAGTTCTTC. The variable domain in full, with the rest retrieved from reference TRBV19 and TRBJ2-1, is DGGITQSPKYLFRKEGQNVTLSCEQNLNHDAMYWYRQDPGQGLRLIYYSQIVNDFQKGDIAEGYSVSREKKESFPLTVTSAQKNPTAFYLCASTKGLAGNEQFFGPGTRLTVL.

The sample holds one count of this clone. This chain links TRBV7-9 with TRBJ1-4, with 10 bases lining up with TRBD1. V dropped 5 bases and J dropped 7; count of bases not matched to a gene: 4. The CDR3 extends over 14 amino acids. Germline values: CDR1 SEHNR, CDR2 FQNEAQ (reference sequence). The DNA for the CDR3 is TGTGCCAGCAGCCAGACAGGGGGCAGTGAAAAACTGTTTTTT. Amino acid sequence: CASSQTGGSEKLFF.

This chain links TRBV18 with TRBJ1-6, with TRBD1 matching 8 bases. Germline-derived CDR1 and CDR2 are KGHSH and LQKENI. This CDR3 comprises 14 residues. With V trimmed by 4 bases and J by 7 bases, 3 bases remained unmatched. CDR3 protein: CASSLDRVNSPLHF. CDR3 DNA: TGTGCCAGCTCACTGGACAGGGTAAATTCACCCCTCCACTTT.

The V call is TRBV6-5, the J call TRBJ1-3; tentatively, D is TRBD1 (5 bases). V was cut by 9 bases and J by 4 bases, with 13 bases left in between. CDR3 length equals 13 residues. The germline V gene has CDR1 MNHEY and CDR2 SVGAGI. CDR3 bases: TGTGCCAGTGTAGGATGGGGCGGAAACACCATATATTTT. This codes for CASVGWGGNTIYF.